The rows below give T cell receptor beta chains drawn from one sample of a study of blood T cell repertoires in COVID-19. Generated by immunoSEQ multiplex PCR, the TCRdb table keeps only in-frame clones and is missing some. Of 180,000 or so clones in the sample, approximately 86% were seen once. What was sequenced was peripheral blood. These receptors were collected from a young man with acute or convalescent COVID-19. The CDR3 runs from the conserved cysteine through the conserved F or W. D genes are given only for firm matches. A clone size is listed for some rows: how often the clone was seen (once, few, many), or a class if it is expanded.

D gene	clone size	J gene	V gene	CDR3 length	CDR3 DNA	CDR3 protein
TRBD1	NA	TRBJ1-3	TRBV5-1	15	TGCGCCAGCACACCCGGGACAGCCTCTGGAAACACCATATATTTT	CASTPGTASGNTIYF
NA	few	TRBJ1-2	TRBV6-5	15	TGTGCCAGCAGTTTTACAGGGAAGGGTAACTATGGCTACACCTTC	CASSFTGKGNYGYTF
TRBD1	NA	TRBJ2-2	TRBV10-1	16	TGCGCCAGCAGTCGGGACAGGGGAGGCGAGACCGGGGAGCTGTTTTTT	CASSRDRGGETGELFF
NA	NA	TRBJ2-1	TRBV7-3	14	TGTGCCAGCAGCCCGCTTGCGGGCGGTCATGAGCAGTTCTTC	CASSPLAGGHEQFF
NA	NA	TRBJ1-1	TRBV24-1	13	TGTGCCACCAGTACGAGAGGAGGCACTGAAGCTTTCTTT	CATSTRGGTEAFF
TRBD1	few	TRBJ1-1	TRBV19	16	TGTGCCAGTAGTCCACTTACCGGGACAGGGGCTCCTGAAGCTTTCTTT	CASSPLTGTGAPEAFF
NA	NA	TRBJ1-6	TRBV11-2	18	TGTGCCAGCAGCTTAGTGGGACACAGGAGCTCCTATAATTCACCCCTCCACTTT	CASSLVGHRSSYNSPLHF
TRBD2	NA	TRBJ2-4	TRBV9	19	TGTGCCAGCAGCGTAGGAGTAGCGGGGGGAGGCAGGGCCAAAAACATTCAGTACTTC	CASSVGVAGGGRAKNIQYF
NA	NA	TRBJ1-1	TRBV9	14	TGTGCCAGCAGCCCCCCCATAGGGAGCACTGAAGCTTTCTTT	CASSPPIGSTEAFF
NA	NA	TRBJ2-1	TRBV7-2	16	TGTGCCAGCAGCTTAGAGCGGGTGAGCTCCTACAATGAGCAGTTCTTC	CASSLERVSSYNEQFF
TRBD2	NA	TRBJ2-2	TRBV29-1	14	TGCAGCGCAAGGGACTACCTCGTCGCCGGGGAGCTGTTTTTT	CSARDYLVAGELFF
TRBD1	NA	TRBJ1-2	TRBV27	14	TGTGCCAGCAGTTTAACAGGGGGAAATTATGGCTACACCTTC	CASSLTGGNYGYTF
TRBD1	once	TRBJ2-2	TRBV10-3	14	TGTGCCATCAGGGGACAGGGGAACACCGGGGAGCTGTTTTTT	CAIRGQGNTGELFF
NA	NA	TRBJ1-1	TRBV3-1/TRBV3-2	14	TGTGCCAGCACCGGCCTGCAGGCAAACACTGAAGCTTTCTTT	CASTGLQANTEAFF
TRBD2	NA	TRBJ2-3	TRBV9	18	TGTGCCAGCAGCGTAGGGGCTAGCGGGGGCCCTAGCACAGATACGCAGTATTTT	CASSVGASGGPSTDTQYF
TRBD1	NA	TRBJ1-6	TRBV5-5	15	TGTGCCAGCAGCTTATACGGGACAGACAATTCACCCCTCCACTTT	CASSLYGTDNSPLHF
TRBD2	NA	TRBJ2-1	TRBV7-2	14	TGTGCCAGCAGATCCACACTAGCGGGGAATGAGCAGTTCTTC	CASRSTLAGNEQFF
NA	NA	TRBJ1-5	TRBV30	13	TGTGCCTGGAGTGCGGGGGTTAATCAGCCCCAGCATTTT	CAWSAGVNQPQHF
NA	NA	TRBJ2-3	TRBV5-1	13	TGCGCCAGCAGCTTGGCTGGCACAGATACGCAGTATTTT	CASSLAGTDTQYF
TRBD1	NA	TRBJ2-5	TRBV18	15	TGTGCCAGCGCGACTCAGGGACAGCCCTTAGAGACCCAGTACTTC	CASATQGQPLETQYF
NA	NA	TRBJ1-4	TRBV6-5	13	TGTGCCAGCAGTTACGAAAGACTTGGAAAACTGTTTTTT	CASSYERLGKLFF
NA	NA	TRBJ2-3	TRBV20-1	15	TGCAGTGCTAGTCTTATAAGTACAGGTACAGATACGCAGTATTTT	CSASLISTGTDTQYF
NA	NA	TRBJ2-3	TRBV10-2	16	TGCGCCGCCACCGACCCGGGACAAGAACTTCCAGATACGCAGTATTTT	CAATDPGQELPDTQYF
NA	NA	TRBJ2-1	TRBV5-4	15	TGTGCCAGCAGCTTGTATACCAGCTCCTACAATGAGCAGTTCTTC	CASSLYTSSYNEQFF
TRBD2	NA	TRBJ2-5	TRBV5-5	15	TGTGCCAGCAGCTTGGGCGGGGGGCGAGGTGAGACCCAGTACTTC	CASSLGGGRGETQYF
NA	NA	TRBJ1-2	TRBV29-1	18	TGCAGCGTTGAAGGAGAAGGCTCGAGGACAGTACCTCCCTATGGCTACACCTTC	CSVEGEGSRTVPPYGYTF
NA	NA	TRBJ1-6	TRBV2	16	TGTGCCAGCAGTGGGGACACGAGCTCCTATAATTCACCCCTCCACTTT	CASSGDTSSYNSPLHF
NA	NA	TRBJ1-1	TRBV5-1	13	TGCGCCAGCAGCCTAACAGTGAACACTGAAGCTTTCTTT	CASSLTVNTEAFF
NA	once	TRBJ2-5	TRBV10-1	16	TGCGCCAGACGAACAGGGCCTTGGAGAACTCAAGAGACCCAGTACTTC	CARRTGPWRTQETQYF
NA	NA	TRBJ2-2	TRBV11-3	15	TGTGCCAGCAGCTTCGGAGGGCCGAACACCGGGGAGCTGTTTTTT	CASSFGGPNTGELFF
NA	NA	TRBJ1-1	TRBV7-8	14	TGTGCCAGCAGCCTACAGGGCATGAACACTGAAGCTTTCTTT	CASSLQGMNTEAFF
NA	NA	TRBJ1-2	TRBV7-2	13	TGTGCCAGCATTAACAGGGTCGACTATGGCTACACCTTC	CASINRVDYGYTF
TRBD1	NA	TRBJ2-2	TRBV5-1	16	TGCGCCAGCAGCTCCCGGGGACAGATGAACACCGGGGAGCTGTTTTTT	CASSSRGQMNTGELFF
NA	NA	TRBJ2-2	TRBV11-3	13	TGTGCCAGCAGCCCGACACACACCGGGGAGCTGTTTTTT	CASSPTHTGELFF
NA	once	TRBJ2-5	TRBV11-2	14	TGTGCCAGCAGCTTAGCACTAGCCGTAGAGACCCAGTACTTC	CASSLALAVETQYF
NA	few	TRBJ2-2	TRBV30	14	TGTGCCTGGAGTACGGGACAGAACACCGGGGAGCTGTTTTTT	CAWSTGQNTGELFF
TRBD1	NA	TRBJ1-1	TRBV10-1	13	TGCGCCAGCAGTCAACACCGGGACAGTGAAGCTTTCTTT	CASSQHRDSEAFF
NA	NA	TRBJ1-4	TRBV6-5	15	TGTGCCAGCAGATCCCCAGGGGAGAGCGGTGAAAAACTGTTTTTT	CASRSPGESGEKLFF
NA	NA	TRBJ1-2	TRBV3-1/TRBV3-2	15	TGTGCCAGCAGCCAAGATGAAACAGAGAGCTATGGCTACACCTTC	CASSQDETESYGYTF
NA	NA	TRBJ1-1	TRBV19	13	TGTGCCAGTAGTAGGTCATTTGCAGGGGAAGCTTTCTTT	CASSRSFAGEAFF
NA	NA	TRBJ1-2	TRBV6-5	14	TGTGCCAGCAGTTACGGACGGGGGTACTATGGCTACACCTTC	CASSYGRGYYGYTF
NA	NA	TRBJ2-1	TRBV7-9	15	TGTGCCAGCAGCCCTCCCGGGACTTACAACAATGAGCAGTTCTTC	CASSPPGTYNNEQFF
TRBD1	NA	TRBJ2-1	TRBV5-1	15	TGCGCCAGCAGCTTGCAGGGGGCGGAATACAATGAGCAGTTCTTC	CASSLQGAEYNEQFF